This T cell receptor beta chain comes out of a study of T cell repertoires in cytomegalovirus infection. This clonotype was seen more than once but under ten times. Antigen specificity is unknown. Using its own MiXCR run on the reads, TCRdb lists one record per CDR3 protein. The table has about 830,000 distinct CDR3 sequences, approximately 30% seen once. The germline V gene encodes CDR1 MGHRA and CDR2 YSYEKL. V lost 1 base and J lost 7, with 10 bases in between. The CDR3 runs to 14 residues. The chain links TRBV4-1 to TRBJ2-2, with D unresolved. This receptor was identified in a human donor in good health (CMV status not recorded). Some clones in this sample may be carry-over from other donors' samples. The sequences come from cultured CD8+ T cells from PBMCs, collected from culture after CMV antigen stimulation. This CDR3 reads CASSQGPGGGELFF. The DNA of the CDR3 is TGCGCCAGCAGCCAAGGACCGGGTGGCGGGGAGCTGTTTTTT.